A single sample is the source of the 30 T cell receptor beta chains below, sequenced in a study of shared clonotypes between healthy human individuals. Profiling relied on immunoSEQ multiplex PCR, and the TCRdb table lists in-frame clones only, not all of them. The table shows a few million clones, with 85% to 95% occurring only once. The specimen sequenced was naive CD4+ T cells from PBMCs. Subset described: CD45RA+ positively selected. These receptors originate from a man between 18 and 35 years old in good health. Some clones in this sample may be carry-over from other donors' samples.

This clone came up once. The rearrangement joins TRBV6-6 to TRBJ1-1, with TRBD1 as a possible D gene (5 bases). Trimming left V 6 bases short and J 1 base short, with 12 bases between. CDR1 and CDR2 (germline): MNHNY, SVGAGI (reference sequence). This CDR3 contains 14 residues. The CDR3 region is CASSLGTGNTEAFF. The CDR3 region has the DNA TGTGCCAGCAGCCTCGGGACGGGGAACACTGAAGCTTTCTTT.

As for this clone: A junction end diverges from the germline sequence, so it may reflect a read error. The rearrangement links TRBV7-3 to TRBJ2-1, with TRBD2 matching 8 bases. Germline assignment: CDR1 SGHTA and CDR2 FQGTGA. This CDR3 has 14 residues. CDR3 in DNA: TGTGCCAGCAGCCCAGGACTAGCCGGCGTTGCGAGGGTCTTC. The encoded protein is CASSPGLAGVARVF.

The chain employs TRBV18 and TRBJ2-5; 7 bases agree with TRBD1. The CDR3 runs to 16 residues. V lost 2 bases to trimming and J lost 2 bases; unmatched junction nucleotides: 8. Looked up from germline, CDR1 is KGHSH and CDR2 is LQKENI. CDR3 bases: TGTGCCAGCTCACCAAAAAGGGGACAGCTACAAGAGACCCAGTACTTC. The encoded protein is CASSPKRGQLQETQYF. Filled out from reference TRBV18 and TRBJ2-5, the complete variable domain reads NAGVMQNPRHLVRRRGQEARLRCSPMKGHSHVYWYRQLPEEGLKFMVYLQKENIIDESGMPKERFSAEFPKEGPSILRIQQVVRGDSAAYFCASSPKRGQLQETQYFGPGTRLLVL.

The chain is built from TRBV9 and TRBJ2-2; tentative D call: TRBD2 (5 bases). The CDR3 loop spans 16 amino acids. Trimming removed 0 bases at V and 7 bases at J, with 16 bases between. CDR1 is SGDLS, CDR2 YYNGEE, per germline. The CDR3 spells CASSVGVTGLNGELFF. CDR3 bases: TGTGCCAGCAGCGTAGGGGTTACGGGGTTGAACGGGGAGCTGTTTTTT.

The V and J genes are TRBV30 and TRBJ2-5; tentative D call: TRBD2 (6 bases). Germline CDR1 and CDR2: GTSNPN and SVGIG (reference sequence). CDR3 length: 13 amino acids. The V and J ends lost 0 bases and 5 bases respectively, with 10 bases between them. The CDR3, as DNA: TGTGCCTGGAGTGTATGGAGGGCTGAGACCCAGTACTTC. Its protein is CAWSVWRAETQYF.

The genes are TRBV9 and TRBJ2-7; 7 nucleotides align to TRBD2. Germline V CDR1 and CDR2: SGDLS, YYNGEE. J lost 5 bases, V lost 4 bases, and 6 bases had no gene match. The CDR3 contains 13 residues. DNA of the CDR3: TGTGCCAGCAGCCTCCGACTAGCCCACGAGCAGTACTTC. Translated, it gives CASSLRLAHEQYF.

This rearrangement joins TRBV5-5 to TRBJ2-5; D unresolved. The CDR3 extends over 13 amino acids. The ends were cut back, 2 bases at V and 5 bases at J, with 10 bases in the middle. Germline V gives CDR1 SGHKS, CDR2 YYEKEE (reference sequence). The CDR3 coding sequence is TGTGCCAGCAGCTTCTTGGCTGGCGAGACCCAGTACTTC. Protein product: CASSFLAGETQYF.

The chain is built from TRBV28 and TRBJ2-2, with 7 bases lining up with TRBD1. The CDR3 is made up of 17 amino acids. With V trimmed by 3 bases and J by 2 bases, 9 bases remained unmatched. Looked up from germline, CDR1 is MDHEN and CDR2 is SYDVKM. The CDR3: CASSLLLQGPNTGELFF. DNA for the CDR3: TGTGCCAGCAGTTTGTTGTTACAGGGGCCCAACACCGGGGAGCTGTTTTTT.

The chain carries TRBV5-6 and TRBJ2-5; 15 positions agree with TRBD2. Germline CDR1 reads SGHDT; CDR2 reads YYEEEE. V shed 1 base and J 5 bases; nucleotides not matched to a gene: 6. The CDR3 is 17 amino acids. This CDR3 is CASSLWTSGRAGETQYF. Here the CDR3 DNA reads TGTGCCAGCAGCTTGTGGACTAGCGGGAGGGCCGGGGAGACCCAGTACTTC.

The rearrangement joins TRBV18 to TRBJ1-1, with 7 bases lining up with TRBD1. Looked up from germline, CDR1 is KGHSH and CDR2 is LQKENI. The CDR3 loop spans 15 amino acids. With 0 bases clipped from V and 6 bases from J, the junction kept 7 bases outside the gene matches. The CDR3: CASSPPVARGPEAFF. For the CDR3, the DNA is TGTGCCAGCTCACCACCGGTAGCAAGGGGGCCTGAAGCTTTCTTT.

The gene calls are TRBV6-4 and TRBJ1-2; unclear D gene. V lost 6 bases and J lost 4, with 12 bases in between. Germline CDR1 reads MRHNA; CDR2 reads SNTAGT. The CDR3 consists of 13 residues. In DNA, the CDR3 is TGTGCCAGCAGCACAACTTCGGGCTATGGCTACACCTTC. Translating gives CASSTTSGYGYTF.

V usage is TRBV29-1 and J usage is TRBJ1-2; TRBD1 agrees at 8 bases. Per the germline V gene, CDR1 is SQVTM and CDR2 is ANQGSEA. V lost 4 bases and J lost 5; bases outside the gene matches: 9. The CDR3 covers 14 residues. As DNA, the CDR3 is TGCAGCGTTGGGAGTCTACAGGGGGTATATGGCTACACCTTC. Its translation is CSVGSLQGVYGYTF.

This chain links TRBV5-1 with TRBJ2-3; 11 nucleotides line up with TRBD2. In germline, CDR1 is SGHRS, CDR2 YFSETQ. Trimming cost V 7 bases and J 7 bases; bases outside gene matches: 8. The CDR3 contains 14 residues. The CDR3, as DNA: TGCGCCAGCGAACTAGCGGGAGTAAGTAATACGCAGTATTTT. This codes for CASELAGVSNTQYF.

On this clone itself: This sample also contains other DNA sequences that code for the same CDR3. The rearrangement uses TRBV18 and TRBJ2-1; 9 bases are a match to TRBD2. The CDR3 extends over 15 amino acids. V lost 2 bases to trimming and J lost 5 bases; unmatched junction nucleotides: 4. Germline-derived CDR1 and CDR2 are KGHSH and LQKENI. The CDR3 is CASSPSLAGDNEQFF. The CDR3 DNA sequence: TGTGCCAGCTCACCATCTTTAGCGGGAGACAATGAGCAGTTCTTC.

The chain employs TRBV7-9 and TRBJ1-3; D is unresolved. Germline CDR1 and CDR2: SEHNR and FQNEAQ (reference sequence). The V gene lost 4 bases and the J gene lost 2 bases, with 6 bases spanning the gap. The CDR3 is made up of 13 amino acids. CDR3 amino acids: CASSSDPGNTIYF. CDR3 nucleotides: TGTGCCAGCAGCTCGGACCCTGGAAACACCATATATTTT.

The rearrangement joins TRBV6-1 to TRBJ2-6, with D perhaps TRBD1 (6 bases). The CDR3 is 16 residues long. Trimming removed 4 bases at V and 0 bases at J, with 10 bases between. Germline CDR1 MNHNS, CDR2 SASEGT. The CDR3 DNA sequence: TGTGCCAGCAGTGCTATGGGGGCCTCTGGGGCCAACGTCCTGACTTTC. Protein product: CASSAMGASGANVLTF.

This clone was recorded only once. Other DNA sequences in the same sample also yield this CDR3. CDR3 DNA: TGTGCCAGCAGTTACTCGGCGGGAGGGACAGATACGCAGTATTTT. This translates into CASSYSAGGTDTQYF. The genes are TRBV6-6 and TRBJ2-3, with 9 bases fitting TRBD2. The germline CDR1 and CDR2 sequences are MNHNY and SVGAGI (reference sequence). This CDR3 is built from 15 residues. The trim removed 0 bases at V and 3 bases at J, leaving 1 base unmatched.

The chain links TRBV7-2 to TRBJ1-2, with D possibly being TRBD1 (6 bases). The CDR3 totals 15 residues. CDR1 is SGHTA and CDR2 is FQGNSA in the germline V gene. The germline V and J ends were trimmed by 5 bases and 4 bases, with 17 bases remaining between them. The CDR3 region has the DNA TGTGCCAGCAGCCCCCGCCAGGCAGGGGCCTATGGCTACACCTTC. This sequence encodes CASSPRQAGAYGYTF.

This clone has a single count. The gene calls are TRBV7-3 and TRBJ2-5, with D perhaps TRBD2 (5 bases). This CDR3 has 14 amino acids. Germline CDR1 is SGHTA and CDR2 is FQGTGA. The ends were cut back, 3 bases at V and 4 bases at J, with 12 bases in the middle. As DNA, the CDR3 is TGTGCCAGCAGCTTTTTTGGGAGTCGAGAGACCCAGTACTTC. As protein: CASSFFGSRETQYF.

The chain joins TRBV5-5 to TRBJ2-5, with 8 bases fitting TRBD2. The CDR3 totals 15 residues. V was pared by 0 bases and J by 5 bases, with 6 bases of the junction left unmatched. Germline V lookup: CDR1 SGHKS, CDR2 YYEKEE (reference sequence). CDR3: CASSLEGLVSETQYF. The CDR3, as DNA: TGTGCCAGCAGCTTGGAGGGACTAGTTTCTGAGACCCAGTACTTC.

The chain carries TRBV5-1 and TRBJ2-3; D is possibly TRBD1 or TRBD2 (5 bases each). The CDR3 is 14 amino acids. V was cut by 6 bases and J by 2 bases, with 13 bases left in between. The germline V gene encodes CDR1 SGHRS and CDR2 YFSETQ. This chain's CDR3 is CASKPGTPTDTQYF. CDR3 nucleotides: TGCGCCAGCAAACCCGGGACCCCCACAGATACGCAGTATTTT.

The chain employs TRBV6-1 and TRBJ1-6; TRBD1 might be the D (5 bases). The CDR3 contains 14 residues. V was cut by 8 bases and J by 0 bases, with 8 bases left in between. The germline V gene has CDR1 MNHNS and CDR2 SASEGT. CDR3 bases: TGTGCCAGCGACAGATCCTCCTATAATTCACCCCTCCACTTT. Protein sequence: CASDRSSYNSPLHF.

This clone was detected only once. This chain joins TRBV28 and TRBJ2-7, with D possibly being TRBD1 or TRBD2 (5 bases each). The CDR3 has 16 residues. V was cut by 7 bases and J by 3 bases, with 22 bases left in between. Germline V gives CDR1 MDHEN, CDR2 SYDVKM. The CDR3 DNA reads as TGTGCCAGCACGTCACTCCGGGGCCGTCGGGGCTACGAGCAGTACTTC. This codes for CASTSLRGRRGYEQYF.

A few counts support this clone. The chain recombines TRBV7-9 with TRBJ1-4, with TRBD1 identical over 7 bases. Germline-derived CDR1 and CDR2 are SEHNR and FQNEAQ (reference sequence). Unmatched junction bases numbered 14, after V lost 2 bases and J lost 8 bases. CDR3 size: 17 residues. The CDR3 sequence: CASSLSNRGPRGEKLFF. As DNA, the CDR3 is TGTGCCAGCAGCTTATCAAACAGGGGACCGCGGGGCGAAAAACTGTTTTTT.

The genes are TRBV6-5 and TRBJ1-4; 8 bases align to TRBD1. CDR3 size: 14 residues. The germline CDR1 and CDR2 sequences are MNHEY and SVGAGI. The V and J ends lost 6 bases and 7 bases, in that order; junction bases with no gene match: 7. The CDR3 sequence: CASRQAGGSEKLFF. CDR3 sequence (DNA): TGTGCCAGCAGGCAAGCAGGGGGCAGTGAAAAACTGTTTTTT.

The genes are TRBV29-1 and TRBJ2-7; D is uncertain. Trimming took off 8 bases at V and 9 bases at J, with 20 bases between the two ends. CDR3 length: 12 amino acids. The germline V gene has CDR1 SQVTM and CDR2 ANQGSEA. The CDR3 loop reads CSTQLSAGAQYF. The CDR3 nucleotides read TGCAGCACCCAATTAAGTGCAGGCGCGCAGTACTTC.

This sequence joins TRBV28 and TRBJ2-5; TRBD2 is a possible D gene (6 bases). The V gene's germline CDR1 is MDHEN and CDR2 SYDVKM. The CDR3 sequence is 11 residues long. CDR3 loop: CATGGTLEQYF. The CDR3 DNA reads as TGTGCTACCGGGGGTACACTAGAGCAGTACTTC. Based on the CDR3 plus reference TRBV28 and TRBJ2-5, the full variable domain is DVKVTQSSRYLVKRTGEKVFLECVQDMDHENMFWYRQDPGLGLRLIYFSYDVKMKEKGDIPEGYSVSREKKERFSLILESASTNQTSMYLCATGGTLEQYFGPGTRLLVL.

The chain carries TRBV19 and TRBJ1-1; TRBD1 might be the D (5 bases). This CDR3 has 16 amino acids. With 3 bases removed from V and 0 bases from J, the gap between germline ends came to 14 bases. Looked up from germline, CDR1 is LNHDA and CDR2 is SQIVND (reference sequence). The CDR3 here is CASSMGVRGMNTEAFF. The CDR3 DNA reads TGTGCCAGTAGTATGGGGGTGAGGGGTATGAACACTGAAGCTTTCTTT.

J is TRBJ2-2 and V is TRBV27; 12 bases are a match to TRBD2. CDR1 is MNHEY, CDR2 SMNVEV, per germline (reference sequence). V shed 5 bases and J 5 bases; nucleotides not matched to a gene: 15. CDR3 length: 19 amino acids. This CDR3 is CASSLARTSGKLRTGELFF. The CDR3 DNA sequence: TGTGCCAGCAGTCTAGCGAGGACTAGCGGGAAATTGAGGACCGGGGAGCTGTTTTTT.

The chain employs TRBV4-1 and TRBJ1-3, with a weak D call TRBD1 (5 bases). Trimming removed 3 bases at V and 1 base at J, with 13 bases between. The CDR3 has 16 residues. CDR1 is MGHRA, CDR2 YSYEKL, per germline. The CDR3 spells CASSQPRRGSGNTIYF. The CDR3 nucleotides are TGCGCCAGCAGCCAGCCTCGGAGGGGTTCTGGAAACACCATATATTTT.